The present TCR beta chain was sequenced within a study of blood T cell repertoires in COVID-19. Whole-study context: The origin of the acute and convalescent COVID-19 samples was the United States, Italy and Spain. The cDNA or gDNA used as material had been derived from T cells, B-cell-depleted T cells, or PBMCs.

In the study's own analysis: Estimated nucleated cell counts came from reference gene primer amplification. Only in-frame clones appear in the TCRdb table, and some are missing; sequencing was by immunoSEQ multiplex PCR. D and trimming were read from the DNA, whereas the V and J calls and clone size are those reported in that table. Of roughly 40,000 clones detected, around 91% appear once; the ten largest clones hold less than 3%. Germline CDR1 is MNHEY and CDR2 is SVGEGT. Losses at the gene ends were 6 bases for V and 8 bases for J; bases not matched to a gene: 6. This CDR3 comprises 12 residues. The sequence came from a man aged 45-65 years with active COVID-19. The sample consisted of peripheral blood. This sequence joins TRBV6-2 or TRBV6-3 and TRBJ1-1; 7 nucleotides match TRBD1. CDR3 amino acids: CASSRDRVEAFF. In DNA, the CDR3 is TGTGCCAGCAGCCGCGACAGGGTAGAAGCTTTCTTT.